This T cell receptor (beta chain) was observed in a study of blood T cell repertoires in COVID-19. Sequencing was performed with immunoSEQ multiplex PCR; in TCRdb, only in-frame clones are kept and a portion is missing. The repertoire holds some 300,000 clones, under 90% seen once, with roughly a tenth in the top ten. In terms of age and location, participants ranged from roughly 18 to 100 years and lived in approximately 26 US areas. Participant reports of clinical history set cohort assignment. Two negative PCRs, clearance, or symptom resolution were required of recovered Cohort 3 donors. CDR1 is LNHDA and CDR2 is SQIVND in the germline V gene (reference sequence). Trimming left V 4 bases short and J 1 base short, with 13 bases between. CDR3 length equals 15 residues. This clone was observed once.

The clonotype was recovered from a woman in her twenties or thirties who had recovered from COVID-19. V is TRBV19 and J is TRBJ1-1; D ambiguous. The specimen was PBMCs or T cells enriched from blood (not recorded which). CDR3 DNA: TGTGCCAGTAGTACTTCTCCGACGGGGAACACTGAAGCTTTCTTT. Residues: CASSTSPTGNTEAFF.